This is a list of T cell receptor beta chains from one sample in a study of cytomegalovirus exposure and HLA in healthy donors. Sequenced by immunoSEQ multiplex PCR; TCRdb stores in-frame clones only, minus some. The sample has roughly 150,000 clones, around 85% seen once; the top ten hold 1%. The sample was PBMCs. The receptors come from a boy between 2 and 10 years old in good health and CMV-seronegative. Each CDR3 is given with its conserved first and last residue. The order of the fields is J gene, D gene, V gene, clone size, CDR3 protein, CDR3 DNA. A D gene is named only where the DNA matches it firmly. Expanded clones are given a class, and other clones once, few, many or no size at all.

J: TRBJ1-5; D: TRBD1; V: TRBV19; size: -; CDR3: CASSKYPPGQQDQPQHF; DNA: TGTGCCAGTAGTAAGTACCCACCGGGACAGCAAGATCAGCCCCAGCATTTT
J: TRBJ1-2; D: -; V: TRBV7-9; size: -; CDR3: CASGRDVYGYTF; DNA: TGTGCCAGCGGGCGGGACGTCTATGGCTACACCTTC
J: TRBJ1-6; D: TRBD1; V: TRBV5-4; size: -; CDR3: CASSQGHGDRDNSPLHF; DNA: TGTGCCAGCAGCCAAGGCCATGGGGACAGAGATAATTCACCCCTCCACTTT
J: TRBJ2-5; D: TRBD1; V: TRBV5-8; size: once; CDR3: CASSLVTGGETQYF; DNA: TGTGCCAGCAGCTTGGTGACAGGGGGAGAGACCCAGTACTTC
J: TRBJ1-4; D: TRBD1; V: TRBV6-6; size: -; CDR3: CASTLTGGKLFF; DNA: TGTGCCAGCACTCTGACAGGGGGCAAACTGTTTTTT
J: TRBJ2-7; D: TRBD2; V: TRBV27; size: -; CDR3: CASSLEPSGTYEQYF; DNA: TGTGCCAGCAGTTTGGAGCCTAGCGGGACCTACGAGCAGTACTTC
J: TRBJ1-5; D: TRBD1; V: TRBV27; size: -; CDR3: CASSLTGVQPQHF; DNA: TGTGCCAGCAGTTTAACAGGGGTTCAGCCCCAGCATTTT
J: TRBJ2-1; D: TRBD1; V: TRBV5-6; size: once; CDR3: CASSDRGYSEQFF; DNA: TGTGCCAGCAGCGACAGGGGTTACAGTGAGCAGTTCTTC
J: TRBJ2-7; D: TRBD2; V: TRBV11-2; size: -; CDR3: CASSFRLAGGGYEQYF; DNA: TGTGCCAGCAGCTTCCGACTAGCGGGGGGTGGATACGAGCAGTACTTC
J: TRBJ2-5; D: TRBD2; V: TRBV25-1; size: -; CDR3: CASNEFSGGGETQYF; DNA: TGTGCCAGCAACGAATTCAGCGGGGGGGGAGAGACCCAGTACTTC
J: TRBJ2-7; D: TRBD2; V: TRBV10-1; size: once; CDR3: CASSEIKASGTSKQYF; DNA: TGCGCCAGCAGTGAGATCAAGGCTAGCGGGACTAGTAAGCAGTACTTC
J: TRBJ2-7; D: -; V: TRBV2; size: -; CDR3: CASQPGRRSYEQYF; DNA: TGTGCCAGCCAACCGGGGAGACGCTCCTACGAGCAGTACTTC
J: TRBJ2-6; D: TRBD1; V: TRBV2; size: once; CDR3: CASSFDRAGANVLTF; DNA: TGTGCCAGCAGTTTCGACAGGGCTGGGGCCAACGTCCTGACTTTC
J: TRBJ2-3; D: -; V: TRBV2; size: few; CDR3: CASPLRGDTQYF; DNA: TGTGCCAGTCCCCTTAGGGGGGATACGCAGTATTTT
J: TRBJ1-1; D: -; V: TRBV15; size: -; CDR3: CATSRTPENTEAFF; DNA: TGTGCCACCAGCAGGACACCAGAGAACACTGAAGCTTTCTTT
J: TRBJ2-1; D: -; V: TRBV7-2; size: once; CDR3: CASSLAPSLNEQFF; DNA: TGTGCCAGCAGCTTAGCGCCTAGCCTGAATGAGCAGTTCTTC
J: TRBJ2-2; D: -; V: TRBV11-2; size: -; CDR3: CASRGSRTGELFF; DNA: TGTGCCAGCAGGGGCAGTCGAACCGGGGAGCTGTTTTTT
J: TRBJ1-5; D: -; V: TRBV5-8; size: -; CDR3: CASSLGVRDIGGNQPQHF; DNA: TGTGCCAGCAGCTTGGGAGTCCGGGACATAGGGGGCAATCAGCCCCAGCATTTT
J: TRBJ2-5; D: TRBD2; V: TRBV6-6; size: -; CDR3: CASSYLGGASETQYF; DNA: TGTGCCAGCAGTTACCTCGGGGGGGCGTCAGAGACCCAGTACTTC
J: TRBJ2-3; D: TRBD2; V: TRBV9; size: -; CDR3: CASSVYRRTSGGTDTQYF; DNA: TGTGCCAGCAGCGTTTACCGGCGGACTAGCGGAGGCACAGATACGCAGTATTTT
J: TRBJ1-4; D: TRBD1; V: TRBV2; size: -; CDR3: CASSGITGGGEKLFF; DNA: TGTGCCAGCAGCGGTATCACAGGGGGCGGTGAAAAACTGTTTTTT
J: TRBJ2-3; D: TRBD2; V: TRBV5-1; size: -; CDR3: CASSFGLAGSTDTQYF; DNA: TGCGCCAGCAGCTTCGGACTAGCGGGTAGCACAGATACGCAGTATTTT
J: TRBJ1-1; D: -; V: TRBV6-5; size: -; CDR3: CASSTQKNTEAFF; DNA: TGTGCCAGCAGCACACAGAAGAACACTGAAGCTTTCTTT
J: TRBJ1-1; D: -; V: TRBV11-1; size: once; CDR3: CASSRLLRVDTEAFF; DNA: TGTGCCAGCAGCCGTCTTTTGCGAGTAGACACTGAAGCTTTCTTT
J: TRBJ1-2; D: -; V: TRBV7-6; size: few; CDR3: CASSPDSNYGYTF; DNA: TGTGCCAGCAGCCCTGACAGCAACTATGGCTACACCTTC
J: TRBJ2-3; D: TRBD1; V: TRBV5-1; size: -; CDR3: CASSLGKTNRGKALDTQYF; DNA: TGCGCCAGCAGCTTGGGTAAAACAAACAGGGGGAAGGCTCTAGATACGCAGTATTTT
J: TRBJ2-2; D: TRBD1; V: TRBV7-3; size: -; CDR3: CASSPTGVGTGELFF; DNA: TGTGCCAGCAGTCCTACAGGGGTCGGCACCGGGGAGCTGTTTTTT
J: TRBJ2-7; D: TRBD2; V: TRBV6-1; size: few; CDR3: CASSAMAGGRDEQYF; DNA: TGTGCCAGCAGCGCAATGGCGGGGGGCAGGGACGAGCAGTACTTC
J: TRBJ2-1; D: TRBD2; V: TRBV6-4; size: -; CDR3: CASSGSGGSYNEQFF; DNA: TGTGCCAGCAGTGGTTCGGGGGGATCTTACAATGAGCAGTTCTTC
J: TRBJ1-3; D: TRBD1; V: TRBV30; size: -; CDR3: CAWKGQPAGNTIYF; DNA: TGTGCCTGGAAGGGACAGCCGGCTGGAAACACCATATATTTT
J: TRBJ1-1; D: -; V: TRBV11-2; size: -; CDR3: CASSLSDRTNTEAFF; DNA: TGTGCCAGCAGCCTTTCTGACAGGACGAACACTGAAGCTTTCTTT
J: TRBJ2-5; D: TRBD2; V: TRBV28; size: once; CDR3: CASSITGTRLETQYF; DNA: TGTGCCAGCAGTATTACCGGGACTAGATTGGAGACCCAGTACTTC